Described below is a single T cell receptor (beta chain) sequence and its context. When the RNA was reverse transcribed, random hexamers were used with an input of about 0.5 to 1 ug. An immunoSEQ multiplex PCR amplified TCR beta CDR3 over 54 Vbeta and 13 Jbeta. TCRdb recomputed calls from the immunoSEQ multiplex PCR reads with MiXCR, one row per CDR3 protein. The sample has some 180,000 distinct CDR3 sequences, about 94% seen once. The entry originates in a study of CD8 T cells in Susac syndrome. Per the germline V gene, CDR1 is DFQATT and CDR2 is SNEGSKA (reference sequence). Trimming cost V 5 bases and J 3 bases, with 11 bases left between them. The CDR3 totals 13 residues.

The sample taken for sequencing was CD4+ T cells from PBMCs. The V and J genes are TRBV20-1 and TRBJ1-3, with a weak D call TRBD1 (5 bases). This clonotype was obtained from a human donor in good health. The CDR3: CSAPGRGGNTIYF. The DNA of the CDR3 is TGCAGTGCTCCCGGGAGGGGTGGAAACACCATATATTTT.